This TCR beta chain was found in a study of OX40 agonist ivuxolimab in advanced cancers. CDR1 is LNHDA, CDR2 SQIVND, per germline (reference sequence). V gave up 1 base and J gave up 1 base, with 12 bases separating them. There are 16 residues in the CDR3. Using immunoSEQ multiplex PCR, the repertoire was profiled, and TCRdb retains in-frame clones only, with some absent. The sample contains 30,000 to 45,000 clones, 80% of which appear only once. The chain combines TRBV19 with TRBJ2-3, with D maybe TRBD1 (6 bases). Sample: CD4+ or CD8+ T cells sorted from blood, taken in a trial of the OX40 agonist ivuxolimab. The TCR originated in an adult with an advanced solid tumor such as melanoma, head and neck, liver or kidney cancer. The CDR3 DNA reads as TGTGCCAGTAGTATAGGGGGCAGGGGTCGCACAGATACGCAGTATTTT. This gives the protein CASSIGGRGRTDTQYF.